Listed here are 19 T cell receptor beta chains from one sample, sequenced in a study of human T cells and chemical hapten exposure. MiXCR was run by TCRdb on the RACE reads, yielding one entry per CDR3 protein. The top ten hold over 2% of the sample, which has around 260,000 distinct CDR3 sequences, approximately 8.4% seen once. Described time point: pre-sensitization, week 0. Treatment in this sample: therapeutic diphenylcyclopropenone sensitization with weekly scalp DPC. The sample in question was whole blood, obtained in connection with sensitization to the hapten diphenylcyclopropenone (DPC). The receptors here all came from a woman aged 40 to 50 with alopecia areata. Some clones in this sample may be carry-over from other donors' samples.

This clonotype was counted a few times. The chain joins TRBV27 to TRBJ1-6, with 7 bases that match TRBD1. After removal of 6 bases from V and 0 bases from J, the junction contained 2 bases not matched to a gene. The CDR3 length is 15 residues. Germline lookup yields CDR1 MNHEY and CDR2 SMNVEV (reference sequence). DNA for the CDR3: TGTGCCAGCAGGACAGGGAGCTCCTATAATTCACCCCTCCACTTT. It codes for CASRTGSSYNSPLHF.

This chain connects TRBV7-9 to TRBJ2-1; the match to TRBD2 covers 9 bases. The CDR3 is made up of 15 amino acids. Germline CDR1 SEHNR, CDR2 FQNEAQ (reference sequence). The V gene end was trimmed by 6 bases and the J gene end by 7 bases; junction bases not matched to a gene: 10. The CDR3 DNA reads as TGTGCCAGCAGTCCGATGGGGCTAGCGGGGAATGAGCAGTTCTTC. As protein: CASSPMGLAGNEQFF.

This clonotype was recorded at least ten times. The V gene is TRBV20-1, the J gene TRBJ1-1, with D uncertain. The CDR3 runs 14 residues. Trimming took off 5 bases at V and 1 base at J, with 14 bases between the two ends. Germline V gene lookup returns CDR1 DFQATT and CDR2 SNEGSKA (reference sequence). As DNA, the CDR3 is TGCAGTGCTTTGGTACAGCCAAGGAACACTGAAGCTTTCTTT. Its protein product is CSALVQPRNTEAFF.

This clonotype was detected only a few times. The rearrangement joins TRBV30 to TRBJ1-2, with 11 bases that match TRBD1. The J segment lost 6 bases and the V segment lost 8 bases, leaving 14 bases of the junction unmatched. CDR1 is GTSNPN, CDR2 SVGIG, per germline (reference sequence). The CDR3 is 15 amino acids. CDR3 in amino acids: CAVNRDRGIVDGYTF. The CDR3 bases are TGTGCCGTAAACCGGGACAGGGGGATTGTCGATGGCTACACCTTC.

This rearrangement joins TRBV6-5 to TRBJ2-1; 10 bases line up with TRBD2. CDR1 is MNHEY and CDR2 is SVGAGI in the germline V gene. The junction had 9 bases not matched to a gene; V was cut back by 7 bases and J by 9 bases. CDR3 length equals 14 residues. The CDR3: CASKSAGGPGEQFF. The DNA for the CDR3 is TGTGCCAGCAAATCAGCGGGAGGGCCAGGTGAGCAGTTCTTC.

The chain links TRBV9 to TRBJ2-2; D tentatively fits TRBD1 or TRBD2 (5 bases each). The V end lost 1 base, the J end lost 0 bases, and 13 bases lay between the germline ends. Germline V gene data show CDR1 as SGDLS and CDR2 as YYNGEE. This CDR3 has 17 residues. The CDR3, as DNA: TGTGCCAGCAGCGTACCCAGGGACCACACGAACACCGGGGAGCTGTTTTTT. Translated, it gives CASSVPRDHTNTGELFF.

This clonotype was counted a few times. The chain combines TRBV28 with TRBJ2-7, with 8 bases fitting TRBD1. V was pared by 1 base and J by 0 bases, with 5 bases of the junction left unmatched. The V gene's germline CDR1 is MDHEN and CDR2 SYDVKM. CDR3 length: 16 residues. This CDR3 is CASSLSTGARSYEQYF. CDR3 nucleotide sequence: TGTGCCAGCAGTTTATCGACAGGGGCGCGCTCCTACGAGCAGTACTTC. Looking up the rest from reference TRBV28 and TRBJ2-7 gives the full variable domain: DVKVTQSSRYLVKRTGEKVFLECVQDMDHENMFWYRQDPGLGLRLIYFSYDVKMKEKGDIPEGYSVSREKKERFSLILESASTNQTSMYLCASSLSTGARSYEQYFGPGTRLTVT.

The chain joins TRBV28 to TRBJ2-7, with D unclear. The germline CDR1 and CDR2 sequences are MDHEN and SYDVKM. V gave up 7 bases and J gave up 0 bases, with 13 bases separating them. CDR3 length equals 14 residues. The CDR3 region has the DNA TGTGCCAGCACCCAGCCCCCCGGCTCCTACGAGCAGTACTTC. Translated: CASTQPPGSYEQYF.

This clonotype has a handful of counts. V is TRBV6-5 and J is TRBJ1-5; the D gene is possibly TRBD1 (6 bases). Germline lookup yields CDR1 MNHEY and CDR2 SVGAGI. This CDR3 spans 13 amino acids. The germline V and J ends were trimmed by 2 bases and 6 bases, with 8 bases remaining between them. The CDR3 DNA reads TGTGCCAGCAGTTACCGGGGGCTTCAGCCCCAGCATTTT. Protein sequence: CASSYRGLQPQHF.

This clonotype was counted a few times. The V and J genes are TRBV5-1 and TRBJ1-4, with D tentatively TRBD1 (5 bases). The ends were cut back, 7 bases at V and 4 bases at J, with 11 bases in the middle. This CDR3 spans 13 amino acids. The V gene's germline CDR1 is SGHRS and CDR2 YFSETQ. The CDR3 DNA reads TGCGCCAGCGCCCGGGACCTTAATGAAAAACTGTTTTTT. Its protein product is CASARDLNEKLFF.

This clonotype was detected ten times or more. The rearrangement uses TRBV7-3 and TRBJ2-5; tentatively, D is TRBD2 (6 bases). Germline CDR1 and CDR2: SGHTA and FQGTGA. CDR3 length: 14 amino acids. Trimming shortened V by 8 bases and J by 2 bases, and 15 bases separated the two germline ends. CDR3 DNA sequence: TGTGCCAGCTCAGGAGGGTACCCACAAGAGACCCAGTACTTC. This translates into CASSGGYPQETQYF.

In this sample, this clonotype turned up a few times. This chain links TRBV7-9 with TRBJ1-5; no clear D gene. Germline V gene sequence: CDR1 SEHNR, CDR2 FQNEAQ (reference sequence). Deletions cut 2 bases from V and 6 bases from J, with 14 bases between. The CDR3 loop spans 15 amino acids. CDR3 nucleotides: TGTGCCAGCAGCTTAATGGGTGACGCCCTTCAGCCCCAGCATTTT. Translating it yields CASSLMGDALQPQHF.

The V and J genes are TRBV18 and TRBJ2-3; 9 bases agree with TRBD2. Trimming at V came to 3 bases and at J to 2 bases, leaving 6 bases not matched to a gene. There are 16 residues in the CDR3. The germline CDR1 and CDR2 sequences are KGHSH and LQKENI. Written as DNA, the CDR3 is TGTGCCAGCTCACCTCCCGCGGGGGGGCCCACAGATACGCAGTATTTT. This sequence encodes CASSPPAGGPTDTQYF.

V is TRBV29-1 and J is TRBJ1-1, with D perhaps matching TRBD1 (5 bases). The CDR3 has 13 amino acids. CDR1 is SQVTM, CDR2 ANQGSEA, per germline. V was shortened by 6 bases and J by 4 bases, with 15 bases between the two germline ends. CDR3 region: CSVEEQALTEAFF. CDR3 coding DNA: TGCAGCGTGGAGGAACAGGCGCTCACTGAAGCTTTCTTT. Drawing the rest from reference TRBV29-1 and TRBJ1-1, the complete variable domain is SAVISQKPSRDICQRGTSLTIQCQVDSQVTMMFWYRQQPGQSLTLIATANQGSEATYESGFVIDKFPISRPNLTFSTLTVSNMSPEDSSIYLCSVEEQALTEAFFGQGTRLTVV.

This clonotype was counted ten times or more. This chain links TRBV20-1 with TRBJ1-5; 8 bases fit TRBD1. CDR3 length equals 13 residues. CDR1 and CDR2 from the germline V gene are DFQATT and SNEGSKA (reference sequence). The V segment lost 5 bases and the J segment 3 bases; nucleotides outside the gene matches: 3. The CDR3 sequence: CSAGQGPNQPQHF. The DNA for the CDR3 is TGCAGTGCTGGACAGGGCCCCAATCAGCCCCAGCATTTT.

V and J are TRBV11-2 and TRBJ2-3; 8 bases match TRBD2. Per the germline V gene, CDR1 is SGHAT and CDR2 is FQNNGV. There are 16 residues in the CDR3. The trim removed 1 base at V and 2 bases at J, leaving 5 bases unmatched. In DNA, the CDR3 is TGTGCCAGCAGCTTAGGGCCAGCGGGAGCCACAGATACGCAGTATTTT. As protein: CASSLGPAGATDTQYF.

At least ten counts were recorded for this clonotype. The chain carries TRBV28 and TRBJ2-7, with 7 bases aligning to TRBD2. The CDR3 runs 11 residues. From germline, CDR1 is MDHEN and CDR2 SYDVKM. CDR3: CASGTSYEQYF. In nucleotides, the CDR3 is TGTGCAAGCGGGACGAGCTACGAGCAGTACTTC.

This clonotype was counted many times. The chain links TRBV10-3 to TRBJ1-4, with 7 bases matching TRBD1. Germline CDR1 and CDR2: ENHRY and SYGVKD. CDR3 size: 14 residues. V was pared by 6 bases and J by 2 bases, with 3 bases of the junction left unmatched. CDR3 protein: CAISPTGTNEKLFF. The CDR3 nucleotides are TGTGCCATCAGCCCGACAGGGACTAATGAAAAACTGTTTTTT.

The rearrangement joins TRBV7-9 to TRBJ2-7, with unresolved D. The CDR3 extends over 13 amino acids. Germline V gene sequence: CDR1 SEHNR, CDR2 FQNEAQ (reference sequence). The V end lost 5 bases, the J end lost 6 bases, and 14 bases lay between the germline ends. The CDR3 coding sequence is TGTGCCAGCAGCCCCCAGTCTATGGGCGAGCAGTACTTC. Translated: CASSPQSMGEQYF.